This T cell receptor (beta chain) was identified during a study of blood T cell repertoires in COVID-19 (dated by TCRdb to the early 2020s). Broadly, across the study: Samples from collaborators originated in the United States, Italy and Spain and spanned both the acute and convalescent phases of COVID-19. The prospective study material was composed of cDNA or gDNA derived from T cells, B-cell-depleted T cells, or PBMCs. Subjects who had been exposed to COVID-19, were actively infected with it, or had recovered from it provided the deeply sampled blood TCRbeta repertoires that made up the dataset. The repertoires were made available in a free public database intended to serve as a resource for research on the immune response to SARS-CoV-2. Samples came from the ongoing ImmuneRACE study (first 160 participants) plus 1,254 subjects from 6 global collaborators. A de-identified subject ID, COVID-19 status, age in years and sex were almost always included in the sample metadata. Where available, HLA class I and class II types were taken from metadata supplied by the sample provider and were not determined by assay-based typing.

TCRbeta CDR3 regions were amplified from genomic DNA using the immunoSEQ Assay, a bias-controlled multiplex PCR. The study's processing was this. The number of nucleated cells in each sample was estimated from the amplification of reference gene primers within the assay. To quantify the absolute abundance of each unique TCRbeta CDR3 rearrangement, sequence reads were collapsed and filtered. For each sample, productive Simpson clonality was calculated by taking the square root of Simpson's diversity index across productive rearrangements. This is the immuneACCESS table as TCRdb keeps it, with only in-frame sequences that have V and J called. A part of the clones is gone; compared with another copy, unresolved V genes explain less than half, and the rest is unexplained. The D gene and trimming were derived from the DNA, and the V and J assignments and clone size from that table. For this sample there are fewer than 300,000 clones; 85% appear just once. The leading ten clones occupy about 2.7% of the sample.

As regards this clone: There is no known antigen for this receptor. No much larger clone is present one base from it, and per-base qualities are unavailable.

Participants in the prospective study were aged roughly 18 to 100 years, lived in approximately 26 United States geographic areas, and enrolled through a virtual design. In the prospective study, participants were assigned to cohorts based on the clinical history participants reported in a screening survey and a study questionnaire. Recovered participants in ImmuneRACE Cohort 3 were defined as having two consecutive negative NP/OP PCR tests, clearance from a healthcare professional, or resolution of symptoms. In the prospective study, whole blood, serum and a nasopharyngeal or oropharyngeal swab were collected from each participant by mobile phlebotomists. Over a roughly 2-month period, participants in the prospective study had the option of providing additional blood draws and questionnaires. Before DNA extraction, prospective study blood samples were shipped either frozen or at room temperature.

The V end gives up 1 base and the J end 5 bases, leaving 5 bases in the junction not matched to a gene. The germline V gene (reference sequence) gives CDR1 as GTSNPN and CDR2 as SVGIG. Inclusive of the bounding cysteine and phenylalanine, the CDR3 is 16 residues long. Of all the DNA, just the CDR3 is kept, 48 bases in frame from base 1. Study-level results and caveats: The quantity of clinical and demographic metadata differed by source and by participant and was supplied without curation.

The chain uses TRBV30 and TRBJ2-3; the central 14 bases match TRBD2. The sample was PBMCs or T cells enriched from blood (not recorded which). This TCR derives from a woman in her forties or fifties who had recovered from COVID-19. The sequenced DNA is TGTGCCTGGAGTGCCGGGACTAGCGGGGGTCAAGATACGCAGTATTTT. It translates as CAWSAGTSGGQDTQYF.